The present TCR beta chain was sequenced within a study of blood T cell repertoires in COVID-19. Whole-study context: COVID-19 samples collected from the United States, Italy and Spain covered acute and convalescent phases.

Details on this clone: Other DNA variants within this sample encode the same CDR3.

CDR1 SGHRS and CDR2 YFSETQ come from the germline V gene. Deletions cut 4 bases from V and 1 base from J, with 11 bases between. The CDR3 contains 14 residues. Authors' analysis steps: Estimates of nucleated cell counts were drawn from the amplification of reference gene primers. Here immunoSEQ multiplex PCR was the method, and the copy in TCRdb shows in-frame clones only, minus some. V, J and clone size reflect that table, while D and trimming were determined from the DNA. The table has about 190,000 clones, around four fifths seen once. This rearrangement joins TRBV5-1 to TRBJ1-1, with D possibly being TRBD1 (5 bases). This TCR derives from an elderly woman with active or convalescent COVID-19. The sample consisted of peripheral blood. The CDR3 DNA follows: TGCGCCAGCAGCCCCAGGACAACGAACACTGAAGCTTTCTTT. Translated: CASSPRTTNTEAFF. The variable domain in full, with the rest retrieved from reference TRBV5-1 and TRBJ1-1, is KAGVTQTPRYLIKTRGQQVTLSCSPISGHRSVSWYQQTPGQGLQFLFEYFSETQRNKGNFPGRFSGRQFSNSRSEMNVSTLELGDSALYLCASSPRTTNTEAFFGQGTRLTVV.